This passage covers 4 T cell receptor beta chains from one sample sequenced in a study of CD8 T cells in Susac syndrome. Reverse transcription of about 0.45 to 1 ug RNA was carried out with random hexamers. TCRdb analysed the immunoSEQ multiplex PCR reads with MiXCR anew, one entry per CDR3 protein. The sample has more than 100,000 distinct CDR3 sequences; roughly 94% are singletons. Source material: CD8+ T cells from PBMCs. Receptor source: a human donor with Susac syndrome.

The rearrangement uses TRBV12-3 or TRBV12-4 and TRBJ2-7, with D possibly TRBD1 on 6 matching bases. The CDR3 spans 14 residues. V dropped 3 bases and J dropped 0 bases, with 9 bases sitting between them. The CDR3 region has the DNA TGTGCCAGCAGTTTTCAGGGGAGCTCCTACGAGCAGTACTTC. Translated, it gives CASSFQGSSYEQYF.

The chain employs TRBV7-2 and TRBJ2-7; 8 bases fit TRBD2. The V gene end was trimmed by 0 bases and the J gene end by 3 bases; junction bases not matched to a gene: 4. The CDR3 extends over 15 amino acids. CDR1 is SGHTA, CDR2 FQGNSA, per germline. DNA of the CDR3: TGTGCCAGCAGCTTAGCTAGCGGGGAGCACTACGAGCAGTACTTC. Translating it yields CASSLASGEHYEQYF. Full variable domain (rest looked up from reference TRBV7-2 and TRBJ2-7): GAGVSQSPSNKVTEKGKDVELRCDPISGHTALYWYRQSLGQGLEFLIYFQGNSAPDKSGLPSDRFSAERTGGSVSTLTIQRTQQEDSAVYLCASSLASGEHYEQYFGPGTRLTVT.

This clonotype was detected once. V usage is TRBV6-5 and J usage is TRBJ2-7; D possibly matches TRBD1 or TRBD2 (6 bases each). With 4 bases removed from V and 1 base from J, the gap between germline ends came to 11 bases. CDR1 MNHEY and CDR2 SVGAGI come from the germline V gene. The CDR3 spans 14 residues. CDR3 residues: CASSSRGTSYEQYF. In nucleotides, the CDR3 is TGTGCCAGCAGTTCCCGCGGGACATCCTACGAGCAGTACTTC.

This sequence joins TRBV12-3 or TRBV12-4 and TRBJ2-3; D is uncertain. Trimming took 2 bases from V and 5 from J, leaving 14 bases between them. There are 15 residues in the CDR3. CDR3 in amino acids: CASSLQKLLEDTQYF. In nucleotides, the CDR3 is TGTGCCAGCAGTTTACAAAAGCTGCTGGAAGATACGCAGTATTTT.